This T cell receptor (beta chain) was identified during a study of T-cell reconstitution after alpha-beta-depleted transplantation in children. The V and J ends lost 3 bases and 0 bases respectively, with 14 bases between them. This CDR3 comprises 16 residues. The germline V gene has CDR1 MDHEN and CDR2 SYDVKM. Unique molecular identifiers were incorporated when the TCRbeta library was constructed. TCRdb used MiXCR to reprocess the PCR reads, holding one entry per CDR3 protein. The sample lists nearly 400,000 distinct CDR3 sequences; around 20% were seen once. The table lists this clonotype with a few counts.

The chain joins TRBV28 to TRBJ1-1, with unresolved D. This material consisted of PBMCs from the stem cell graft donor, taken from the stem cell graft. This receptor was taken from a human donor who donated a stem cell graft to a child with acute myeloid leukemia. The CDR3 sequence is CASSFSYRLMNTEAFF. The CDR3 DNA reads TGTGCCAGCAGTTTTAGTTATCGACTAATGAACACTGAAGCTTTCTTT.